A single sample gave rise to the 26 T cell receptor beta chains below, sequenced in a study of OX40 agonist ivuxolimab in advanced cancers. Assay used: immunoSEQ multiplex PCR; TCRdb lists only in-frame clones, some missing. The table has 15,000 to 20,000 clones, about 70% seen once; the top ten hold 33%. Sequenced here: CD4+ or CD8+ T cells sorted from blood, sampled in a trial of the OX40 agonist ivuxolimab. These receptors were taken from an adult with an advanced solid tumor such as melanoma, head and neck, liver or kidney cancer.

The CDR3 is CASKTGTGWYGYTF. CDR3 coding DNA: TGTGCCAGCAAAACCGGGACAGGGTGGTATGGCTACACCTTC. The chain links TRBV27 to TRBJ1-2; the match to TRBD1 covers 9 bases. The CDR3 is 14 residues long. V trimming: 7 bases; J trimming: 5 bases; junction bases outside the gene matches: 8. Germline V gene sequence: CDR1 MNHEY, CDR2 SMNVEV (reference sequence).

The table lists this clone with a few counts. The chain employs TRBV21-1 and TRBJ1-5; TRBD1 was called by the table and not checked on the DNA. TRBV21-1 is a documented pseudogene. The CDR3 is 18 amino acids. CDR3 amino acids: CASPRTGGTPASNQPQHF. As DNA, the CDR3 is TGTGCCAGCCCTAGGACAGGGGGAACCCCCGCTAGCAATCAGCCCCAGCATTTT.

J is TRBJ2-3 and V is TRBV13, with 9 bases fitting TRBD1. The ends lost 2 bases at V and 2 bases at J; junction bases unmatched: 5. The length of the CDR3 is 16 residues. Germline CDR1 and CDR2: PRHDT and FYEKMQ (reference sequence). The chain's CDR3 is CASSLRTGDTTDTQYF. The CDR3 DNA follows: TGTGCCAGCAGCTTACGGACAGGGGACACCACAGATACGCAGTATTTT.

CDR3 nucleotides: TGCGCCAGCAGCCAAGATCCGCTAGCGGGGGACGAGCAGTACTTC. It specifies CASSQDPLAGDEQYF. The J gene is TRBJ2-7, the V gene TRBV4-3, with 10 bases lining up with TRBD2. Per the germline V gene, CDR1 is LGHNA and CDR2 is YSLEER. V lost 0 bases, J lost 5 bases, and 4 bases stayed unmatched. CDR3 length equals 15 residues.

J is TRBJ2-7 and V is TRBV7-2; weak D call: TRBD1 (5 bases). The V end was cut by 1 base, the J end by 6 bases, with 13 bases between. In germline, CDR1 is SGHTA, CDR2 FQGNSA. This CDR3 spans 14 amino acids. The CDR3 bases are TGTGCCAGCAGCTTAGGCAGGGTCACCAGCGAGCAGTACTTC. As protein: CASSLGRVTSEQYF.

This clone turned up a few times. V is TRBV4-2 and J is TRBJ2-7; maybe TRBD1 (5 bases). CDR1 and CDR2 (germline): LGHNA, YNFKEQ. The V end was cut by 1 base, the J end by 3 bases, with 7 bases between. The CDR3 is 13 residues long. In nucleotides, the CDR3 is TGTGCCAGCAGCCAAGCCCAGGGCTACGAGCAGTACTTC. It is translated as CASSQAQGYEQYF.

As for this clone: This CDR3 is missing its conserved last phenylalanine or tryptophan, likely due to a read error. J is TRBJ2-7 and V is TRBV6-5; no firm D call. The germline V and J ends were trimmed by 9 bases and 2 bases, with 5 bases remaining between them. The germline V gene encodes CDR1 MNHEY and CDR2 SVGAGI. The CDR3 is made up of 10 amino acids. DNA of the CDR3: TGTGCCAGGCCCCCCTACGAGCAGTACCTC. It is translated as CARPPYEQYL.

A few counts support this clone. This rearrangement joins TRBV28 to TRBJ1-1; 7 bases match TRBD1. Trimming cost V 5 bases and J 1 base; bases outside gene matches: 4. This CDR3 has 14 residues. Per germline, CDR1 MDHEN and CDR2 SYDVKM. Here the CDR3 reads CASSPDRENTEAFF. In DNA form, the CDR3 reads TGTGCCAGCAGTCCTGACAGGGAGAACACTGAAGCTTTCTTT.

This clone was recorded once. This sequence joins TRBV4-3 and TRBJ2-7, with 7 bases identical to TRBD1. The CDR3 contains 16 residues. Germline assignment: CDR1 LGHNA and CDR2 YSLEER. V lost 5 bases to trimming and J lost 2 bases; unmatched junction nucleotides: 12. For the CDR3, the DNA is TGCGCCAGCAGCACCACAGGGGACCCGGAGCCCTACGAGCAGTACTTC. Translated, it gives CASSTTGDPEPYEQYF.

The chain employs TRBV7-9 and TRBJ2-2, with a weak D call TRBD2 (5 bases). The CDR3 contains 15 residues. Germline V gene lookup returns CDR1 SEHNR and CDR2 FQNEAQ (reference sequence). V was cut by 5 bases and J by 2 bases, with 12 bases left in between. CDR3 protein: CASSPPRGNTGELFF. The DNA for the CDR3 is TGTGCCAGCAGCCCACCTCGGGGAAACACCGGGGAGCTGTTTTTT.

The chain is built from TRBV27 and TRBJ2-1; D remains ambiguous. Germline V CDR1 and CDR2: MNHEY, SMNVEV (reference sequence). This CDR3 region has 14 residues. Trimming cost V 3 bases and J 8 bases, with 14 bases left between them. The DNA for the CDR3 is TGTGCCAGCAGTTTGACGGGCCTAAATGATGAGCAGTTCTTC. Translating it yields CASSLTGLNDEQFF.

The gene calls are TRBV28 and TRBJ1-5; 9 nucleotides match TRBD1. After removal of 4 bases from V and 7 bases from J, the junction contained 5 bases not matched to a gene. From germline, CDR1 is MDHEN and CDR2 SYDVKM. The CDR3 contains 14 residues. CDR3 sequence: CASSSGTGNQPQHF. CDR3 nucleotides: TGTGCCAGCAGTTCCGGGACAGGGAACCAGCCCCAGCATTTT.

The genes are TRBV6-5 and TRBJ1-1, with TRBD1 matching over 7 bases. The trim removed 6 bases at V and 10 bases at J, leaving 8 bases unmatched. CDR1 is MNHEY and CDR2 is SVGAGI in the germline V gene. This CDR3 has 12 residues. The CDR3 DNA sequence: TGTGCCAGCAGGAAGACAGGGAAGAGAGCTTTCTTT. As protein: CASRKTGKRAFF.

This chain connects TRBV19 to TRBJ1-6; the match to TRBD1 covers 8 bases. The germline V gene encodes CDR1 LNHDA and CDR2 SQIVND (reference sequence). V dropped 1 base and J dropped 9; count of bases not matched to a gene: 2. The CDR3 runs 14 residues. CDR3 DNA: TGTGCCAGTAGTATAGTGCAGGGGGCTTCACCCCTCCACTTT. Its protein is CASSIVQGASPLHF.

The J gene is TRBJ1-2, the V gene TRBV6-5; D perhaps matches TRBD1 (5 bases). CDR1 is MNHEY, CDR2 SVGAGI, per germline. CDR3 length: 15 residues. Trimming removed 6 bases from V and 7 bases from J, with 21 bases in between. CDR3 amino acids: CASSPSRVGKRGYTF. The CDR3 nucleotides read TGTGCCAGCAGCCCCTCCAGGGTCGGAAAGCGTGGCTACACCTTC.

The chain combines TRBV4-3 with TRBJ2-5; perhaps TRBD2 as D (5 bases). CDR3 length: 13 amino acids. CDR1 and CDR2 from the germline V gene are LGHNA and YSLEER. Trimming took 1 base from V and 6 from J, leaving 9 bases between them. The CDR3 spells CASSQVRGKTQYF. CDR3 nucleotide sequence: TGCGCCAGCAGCCAAGTTCGGGGAAAGACCCAGTACTTC.

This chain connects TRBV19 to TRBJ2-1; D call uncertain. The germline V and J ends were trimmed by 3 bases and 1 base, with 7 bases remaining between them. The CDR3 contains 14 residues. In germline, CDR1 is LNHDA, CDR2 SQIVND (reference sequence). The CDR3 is CASSITPSYNEQFF. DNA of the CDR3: TGTGCCAGTAGTATCACGCCTTCCTACAATGAGCAGTTCTTC. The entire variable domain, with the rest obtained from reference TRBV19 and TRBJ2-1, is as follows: DGGITQSPKYLFRKEGQNVTLSCEQNLNHDAMYWYRQDPGQGLRLIYYSQIVNDFQKGDIAEGYSVSREKKESFPLTVTSAQKNPTAFYLCASSITPSYNEQFFGPGTRLTVL.

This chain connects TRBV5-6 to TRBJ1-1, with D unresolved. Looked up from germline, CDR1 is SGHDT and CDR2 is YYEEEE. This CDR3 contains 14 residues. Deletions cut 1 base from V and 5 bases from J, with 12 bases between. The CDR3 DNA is TGTGCCAGCAGCTTGTGGAGGGAGGGAACTGAAGCTTTCTTT. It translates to CASSLWREGTEAFF.

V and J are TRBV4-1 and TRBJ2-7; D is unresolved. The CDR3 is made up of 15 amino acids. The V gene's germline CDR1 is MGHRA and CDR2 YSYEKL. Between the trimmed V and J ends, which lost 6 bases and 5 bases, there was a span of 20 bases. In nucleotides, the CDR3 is TGCGCCAGCAGTCTTGTTGGACGGGTGTTGGACGAGCAGTACTTC. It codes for CASSLVGRVLDEQYF.

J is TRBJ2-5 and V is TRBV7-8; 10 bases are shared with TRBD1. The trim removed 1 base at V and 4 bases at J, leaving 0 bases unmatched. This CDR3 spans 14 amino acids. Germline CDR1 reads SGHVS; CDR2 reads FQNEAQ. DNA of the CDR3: TGTGCCAGCAGCTTAGGGGACAGGGGAGAGACCCAGTACTTC. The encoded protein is CASSLGDRGETQYF.

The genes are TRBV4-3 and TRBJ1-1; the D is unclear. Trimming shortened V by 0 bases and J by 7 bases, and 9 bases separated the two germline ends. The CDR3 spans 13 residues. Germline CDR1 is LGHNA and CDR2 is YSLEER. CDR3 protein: CASSQDTADEAFF. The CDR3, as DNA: TGCGCCAGCAGCCAAGATACCGCCGATGAAGCTTTCTTT.

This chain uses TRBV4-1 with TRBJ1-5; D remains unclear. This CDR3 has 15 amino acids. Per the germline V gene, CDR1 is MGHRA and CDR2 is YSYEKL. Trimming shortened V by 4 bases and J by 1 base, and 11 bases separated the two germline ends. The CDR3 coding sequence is TGCGCCAGCAGCCTTCACGTACGGAGCAATCAGCCCCAGCATTTT. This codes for CASSLHVRSNQPQHF.

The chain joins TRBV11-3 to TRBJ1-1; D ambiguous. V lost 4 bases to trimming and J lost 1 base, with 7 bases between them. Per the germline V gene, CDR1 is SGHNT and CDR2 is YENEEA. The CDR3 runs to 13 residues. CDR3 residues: CASSSAGNTEAFF. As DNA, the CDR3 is TGTGCCAGCAGCTCGGCGGGGAACACTGAAGCTTTCTTT.

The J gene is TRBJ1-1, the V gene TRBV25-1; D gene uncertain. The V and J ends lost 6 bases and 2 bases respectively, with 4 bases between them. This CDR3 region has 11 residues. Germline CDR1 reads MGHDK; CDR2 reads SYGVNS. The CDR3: CASSENTEAFF. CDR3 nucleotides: TGTGCCAGCAGCGAAAACACTGAAGCTTTCTTT.

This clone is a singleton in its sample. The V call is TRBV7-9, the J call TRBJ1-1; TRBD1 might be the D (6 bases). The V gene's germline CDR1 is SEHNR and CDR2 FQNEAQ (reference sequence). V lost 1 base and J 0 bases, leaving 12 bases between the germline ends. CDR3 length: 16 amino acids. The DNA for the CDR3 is TGTGCCAGCAGCTTAGAGGGGGGACACTTGAACACTGAAGCTTTCTTT. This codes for CASSLEGGHLNTEAFF.

As DNA, the CDR3 is TGTGCCAGCAGCCTAGGGGTACCGGGACTAGCGAACTACAATGAGCAGTTCTTC. Its translation is CASSLGVPGLANYNEQFF. This chain connects TRBV27 to TRBJ2-1, with 10 positions matching TRBD2. The junction had 14 bases not matched to a gene; V was cut back by 6 bases and J by 3 bases. The CDR3 loop spans 18 amino acids. Germline V CDR1 and CDR2: MNHEY, SMNVEV (reference sequence).